There are many counts of the clone carrying this T cell receptor beta chain. The antigen remains undetermined. The entry originates in a study of T-cell reconstitution after alpha-beta-depleted transplantation in children. Study results and limitations: A year had passed since transplant, and T-cell counts and diversity by then came mostly from newly produced T cells.

Looked up from germline, CDR1 is MNHEY and CDR2 is SVGAGI. Deletions cut 0 bases from V and 0 bases from J, with 6 bases between. The CDR3 sequence is 15 residues long. The library targeted TCRbeta and was prepared with unique molecular identifiers. TCRdb reprocessed the PCR reads via MiXCR and lists one record per CDR3 protein. The sample lists around 200,000 distinct CDR3 sequences, roughly 11% occurring once. The source material was PBMCs, sampled before TCRalphabeta/CD19-depleted stem cell transplant. This rearrangement joins TRBV6-5 to TRBJ1-5, with D unclear. The TCR sequence derives from a child in the first two years of life with acute myeloid leukemia, due to receive a stem cell transplant. CDR3 in DNA: TGTGCCAGCAGTTACTCAGCGCTTAGCAATCAGCCCCAGCATTTT. Its translation is CASSYSALSNQPQHF.